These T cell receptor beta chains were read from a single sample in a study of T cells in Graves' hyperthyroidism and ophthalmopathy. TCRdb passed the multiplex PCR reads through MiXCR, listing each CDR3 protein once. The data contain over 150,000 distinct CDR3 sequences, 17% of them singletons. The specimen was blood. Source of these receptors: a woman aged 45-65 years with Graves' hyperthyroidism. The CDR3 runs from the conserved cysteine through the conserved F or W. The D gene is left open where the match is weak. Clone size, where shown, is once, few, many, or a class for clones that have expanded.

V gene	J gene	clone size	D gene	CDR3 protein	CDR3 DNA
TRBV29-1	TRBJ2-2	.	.	CSVPGTITGELFF	TGCAGCGTCCCGGGCACTATCACCGGGGAGCTGTTTTTT
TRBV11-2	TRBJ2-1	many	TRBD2	CASSLGSSGRYNEQFF	TGTGCCAGCAGCTTAGGATCTAGCGGGAGGTACAATGAGCAGTTCTTC
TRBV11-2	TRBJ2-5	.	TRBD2	CASSLWGGETQYF	TGTGCCAGCAGCCTCTGGGGAGGGGAGACCCAGTACTTC
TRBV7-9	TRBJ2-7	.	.	CASSLGIGTGLPYEQYF	TGTGCCAGCAGCTTAGGCATCGGCACCGGCCTCCCCTACGAGCAGTACTTC
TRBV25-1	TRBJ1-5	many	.	CASSPRQVYQPQHF	TGTGCCAGCAGCCCGAGACAGGTATATCAGCCCCAGCATTTT
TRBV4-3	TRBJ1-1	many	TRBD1	CASSQVPGGNTEAFF	TGCGCCAGCAGCCAAGTTCCAGGGGGGAACACTGAAGCTTTCTTT
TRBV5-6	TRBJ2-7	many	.	CASSPKGDSYEQYF	TGTGCCAGCAGCCCGAAGGGGGACTCCTACGAGCAGTACTTC
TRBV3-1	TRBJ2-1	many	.	CASSQTNNNEQFF	TGTGCCAGCAGCCAGACTAATAACAATGAGCAGTTCTTC
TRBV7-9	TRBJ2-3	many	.	CASSLTSSSTDTQYF	TGTGCCAGCAGTCTCACAAGTTCTAGCACAGATACGCAGTATTTT
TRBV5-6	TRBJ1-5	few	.	CASSPAEREEHYSNQPQHF	TGTGCCAGCAGTCCAGCCGAACGGGAAGAACATTATAGCAATCAGCCCCAGCATTTT
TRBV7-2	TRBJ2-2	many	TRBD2	CASSLGPAGGRRTGELFF	TGTGCCAGCAGCTTAGGGCCAGCGGGGGGGCGTCGGACCGGGGAGCTGTTTTTT
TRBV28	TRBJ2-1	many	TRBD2	CASSLQLAGGRTYNEQFF	TGTGCCAGCAGTTTACAGTTAGCGGGGGGACGGACCTACAATGAGCAGTTCTTC
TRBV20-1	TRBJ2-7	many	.	CSAEQLHYEQYF	TGCAGTGCTGAACAACTACACTACGAGCAGTACTTC
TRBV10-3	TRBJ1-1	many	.	CAISDPGPRVGTEAFF	TGTGCCATCAGTGACCCGGGACCCAGGGTTGGCACTGAAGCTTTCTTT
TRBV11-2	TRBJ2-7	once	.	CASSLAQFSYEQYF	TGTGCCAGCAGCTTAGCACAGTTCTCCTACGAGCAGTACTTC
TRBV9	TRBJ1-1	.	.	CASSVSMNTEAFF	TGTGCCAGCAGCGTTTCCATGAACACTGAAGCTTTCTTT
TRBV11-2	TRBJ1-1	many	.	CASSLTGINEAFF	TGTGCCAGCAGCTTAACGGGCATAAATGAAGCTTTCTTT
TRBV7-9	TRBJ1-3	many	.	CASSPRPTGRTSGNTIYF	TGTGCCAGCAGCCCCCGACCTACGGGACGGACCTCTGGAAACACCATATATTTT
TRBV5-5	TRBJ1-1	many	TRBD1	CASSLHTGVTEAFF	TGTGCCAGCAGCTTGCATACAGGGGTGACTGAAGCTTTCTTT
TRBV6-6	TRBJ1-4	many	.	CASSYGTGEKLFF	TGTGCCAGCAGTTACGGGACGGGGGAAAAACTGTTTTTT
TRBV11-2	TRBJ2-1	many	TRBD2	CASSLTAGVPNEQFF	TGTGCCAGCAGCTTAACGGCGGGGGTCCCCAATGAGCAGTTCTTC
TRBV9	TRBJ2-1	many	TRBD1	CASSVEGARYNEQFF	TGTGCCAGCAGCGTAGAGGGGGCGAGGTACAATGAGCAGTTCTTC
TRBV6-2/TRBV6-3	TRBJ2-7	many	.	CASSIYYEQYF	TGTGCCAGCAGTATTTACTACGAGCAGTACTTC
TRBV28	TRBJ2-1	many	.	CASSTTNTEYNEQFF	TGTGCCAGCAGTACCACAAATACTGAATACAATGAGCAGTTCTTC
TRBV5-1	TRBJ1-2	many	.	CASSLEGGYTF	TGCGCCAGCAGCTTGGAAGGCGGCTACACCTTC